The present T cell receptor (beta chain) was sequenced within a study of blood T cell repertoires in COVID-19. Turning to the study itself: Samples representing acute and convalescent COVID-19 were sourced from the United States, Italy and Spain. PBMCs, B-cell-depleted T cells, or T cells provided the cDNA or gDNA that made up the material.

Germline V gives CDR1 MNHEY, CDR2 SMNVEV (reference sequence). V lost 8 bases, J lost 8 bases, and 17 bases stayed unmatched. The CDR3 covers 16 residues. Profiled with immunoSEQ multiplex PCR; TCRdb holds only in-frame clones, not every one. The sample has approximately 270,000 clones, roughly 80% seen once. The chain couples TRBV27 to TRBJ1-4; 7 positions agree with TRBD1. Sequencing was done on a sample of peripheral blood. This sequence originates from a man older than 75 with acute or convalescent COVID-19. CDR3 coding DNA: TGTGCCAGCTCTCGGGGGTACCGGGACAGAAAGGAAAAACTGTTTTTT. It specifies CASSRGYRDRKEKLFF. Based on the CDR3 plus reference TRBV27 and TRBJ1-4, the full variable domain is EAQVTQNPRYLITVTGKKLTVTCSQNMNHEYMSWYRQDPGLGLRQIYYSMNVEVTDKGDVPEGYKVSRKEKRNFPLILESPSPNQTSLYFCASSRGYRDRKEKLFFGSGTQLSVL.